The 10 T cell receptor beta chains reported below all come from one sample, sequenced in a study of blood T cell repertoires in COVID-19. Produced via immunoSEQ multiplex PCR; TCRdb's table is partial and in-frame only. The profile shows 95,000 to 110,000 clones, roughly 83% of them singletons. The sequenced material came from peripheral blood. The receptors derive from a woman aged 80 or over with active or convalescent COVID-19.

The chain uses TRBV6-5 and TRBJ1-2; tentatively, D is TRBD1 (6 bases). The CDR3 is made up of 15 amino acids. Trimming stripped 6 bases from V and 2 bases from J, with 16 bases between. CDR1 is MNHEY and CDR2 is SVGAGI in the germline V gene. CDR3 loop: CASRLWTDLNYGYTF. The CDR3 DNA sequence: TGTGCCAGCAGACTGTGGACAGATTTAAACTATGGCTACACCTTC.

The chain has TRBV5-4 and TRBJ2-4, with 8 bases lining up with TRBD1. After removal of 5 bases from V and 1 base from J, the junction contained 2 bases not matched to a gene. There are 14 residues in the CDR3. Germline assignment: CDR1 SGHNT and CDR2 YYREEE (reference sequence). The CDR3 bases are TGTGCCAGCAGTTGGACAGGGGCCAAAAACATTCAGTACTTC. Its protein product is CASSWTGAKNIQYF.

The chain carries TRBV7-9 and TRBJ1-2; a possible D gene is TRBD1 (6 bases). The CDR3 totals 15 residues. The germline gives CDR1 SEHNR, CDR2 FQNEAQ (reference sequence). Trimming pared 5 bases from V and 4 bases from J, leaving 17 bases between. CDR3 nucleotides: TGTGCCAGCAGCCCCCGGGCAGGGGACGTCTATGGCTACACCTTC. Amino acids: CASSPRAGDVYGYTF. The variable domain in full, with the rest retrieved from reference TRBV7-9 and TRBJ1-2, is DTGVSQNPRHKITKRGQNVTFRCDPISEHNRLYWYRQTLGQGPEFLTYFQNEAQLEKSRLLSDRFSAERPKGSFSTLEIQRTEQGDSAMYLCASSPRAGDVYGYTFGSGTRLTVV.

J is TRBJ2-2 and V is TRBV19; D is unresolved. This CDR3 contains 15 residues. CDR1 and CDR2 (germline): LNHDA, SQIVND (reference sequence). V was pared by 0 bases and J by 5 bases, with 10 bases between. Here the CDR3 DNA reads TGTGCCAGTAGTATAGAACACCAACAAACCGGGGAGCTGTTTTTT. As protein: CASSIEHQQTGELFF.

This clone has more than one count but fewer than ten. The V call is TRBV2, the J call TRBJ1-1; 7 positions match TRBD1. CDR3 length: 13 residues. After removal of 5 bases from V and 6 bases from J, the junction contained 6 bases not matched to a gene. Germline values: CDR1 SNHLY, CDR2 FYNNEI. CDR3 region: CASSRDSKAEAFF. CDR3 coding DNA: TGTGCCAGCAGTCGGGACAGTAAGGCTGAAGCTTTCTTT.

The chain couples TRBV5-4 to TRBJ1-2; TRBD1 matches at 8 bases. The V segment lost 4 bases and the J segment 8 bases; nucleotides outside the gene matches: 10. CDR3 size: 14 residues. Germline lookup yields CDR1 SGHNT and CDR2 YYREEE (reference sequence). In DNA, the CDR3 is TGTGCCAGCAGCACGCAGACAGGGGCCCTAGGCTACACCTTC. Protein product: CASSTQTGALGYTF.

The V and J genes are TRBV7-2 and TRBJ1-5, with D unresolved. Germline-derived CDR1 and CDR2 are SGHTA and FQGNSA. This CDR3 contains 13 residues. The V gene lost 5 bases and the J gene lost 5 bases, with 10 bases spanning the gap. CDR3 coding DNA: TGTGCCAGCAGCACCCAGAGGGATCAGCCCCAGCATTTT. As protein: CASSTQRDQPQHF.

V gene TRBV6-6 combines with J gene TRBJ1-1; TRBD1 might be the D (5 bases). V lost 2 bases and J lost 7, with 11 bases in between. The CDR3 runs 13 residues. Germline assignment: CDR1 MNHNY and CDR2 SVGAGI (reference sequence). The CDR3 nucleotides are TGTGCCAGCAGTTACCAAGGGGTAGGTGAAGCTTTCTTT. Its translation: CASSYQGVGEAFF.

The chain recombines TRBV18 with TRBJ1-4, with 8 bases fitting TRBD1. The CDR3 covers 15 residues. Per the germline V gene, CDR1 is KGHSH and CDR2 is LQKENI. The trim removed 3 bases at V and 2 bases at J, leaving 2 bases unmatched. In DNA form, the CDR3 reads TGTGCCAGCTCACCGGACAGGGAGACTAATGAAAAACTGTTTTTT. Translated: CASSPDRETNEKLFF.

The rearrangement uses TRBV14 and TRBJ2-1, with 9 bases matching TRBD2. The germline V gene encodes CDR1 SGHDN and CDR2 FVKESK. V was clipped by 4 bases and J by 6 bases; unmatched bases: 4. CDR3 length equals 14 residues. The CDR3: CASSPRTSVNEQFF. The CDR3, as DNA: TGTGCCAGCAGCCCACGGACTAGCGTCAATGAGCAGTTCTTC.